The 22 T cell receptor beta chains below all came from one sample that was sequenced in a study of T cell responses to AZD1222 COVID-19 vaccine. The table came from immunoSEQ multiplex PCR; TCRdb's copy has only in-frame clones and leaves some out. The sample has 130,000 or so clones; more than 85% are singletons. The input for sequencing was peripheral blood, taken 28 days after the second AZD1222 dose. These receptors were taken from an adult who received the AZD1222 COVID-19 vaccine.

The chain carries TRBV10-3 and TRBJ1-3, with no clear D. CDR3 length: 17 residues. The germline V gene has CDR1 ENHRY and CDR2 SYGVKD. Trimming took off 0 bases at V and 4 bases at J, with 16 bases between the two ends. CDR3: CAISESKRVYSGNTIYF. CDR3 coding DNA: TGTGCCATCAGTGAGTCAAAAAGGGTGTACTCCGGAAACACCATATATTTT.

The rearrangement uses TRBV3-1 (or the pseudogene TRBV3-2) and TRBJ2-1; D is possibly TRBD1 or TRBD2 (5 bases each). The CDR3 consists of 18 residues. V was trimmed by 1 base and J by 0 bases, leaving 16 bases between them. CDR1 is LGHDT, CDR2 YNNKEL, per germline (reference sequence). CDR3 region: CASSQAVGTWSSYNEQFF. CDR3 sequence (DNA): TGTGCCAGCAGCCAAGCGGTGGGGACCTGGAGCTCCTACAATGAGCAGTTCTTC.

V is TRBV4-1 and J is TRBJ2-1; tentatively, D is TRBD1 (8 bases). From germline, CDR1 is MGHRA and CDR2 YSYEKL. Trimming stripped 5 bases from V and 15 bases from J, with 17 bases between. The CDR3 totals 12 residues. The CDR3 DNA is TGCGCCAGCAGCTCAGGGGGCGGGGGCCCGTTCTTC. This encodes CASSSGGGGPFF.

This clone was seen only once. This chain joins TRBV5-8 and TRBJ1-6, with no clear D. Deletions cut 0 bases from V and 15 bases from J, with 16 bases between. Germline V gene data show CDR1 as SGHTS and CDR2 as YDEGEE. The CDR3 length is 14 residues. CDR3 loop: CASSLVVARSLLHF. The CDR3 DNA reads TGTGCCAGCAGCTTGGTTGTGGCCCGCTCTCTCCTCCACTTT.

J is TRBJ2-4 and V is TRBV18; D ambiguous. Germline lookup yields CDR1 KGHSH and CDR2 LQKENI. The CDR3 contains 14 residues. Between the trimmed V and J ends, which lost 0 bases and 2 bases, there was a span of 5 bases. The CDR3 region has the DNA TGTGCCAGCTCACCACCTGGCACCAAAAACATTCAGTACTTC. Translated, it gives CASSPPGTKNIQYF.

With regard to this clone: One junction end does not reproduce the germline sequence, and a read error may be involved. The chain joins TRBV7-9 to TRBJ1-4; D call uncertain. This CDR3 is built from 12 residues. Germline values: CDR1 SEHNR, CDR2 FQNEAQ (reference sequence). The CDR3 coding sequence is TGTGCCAGCAGCTTAGCTAGTAATGCTCCGACTTTT. This encodes CASSLASNAPTF.

This sequence joins TRBV18 and TRBJ1-5, with D unclear. The CDR3 is 13 amino acids. The V end lost 2 bases, the J end lost 1 base, and 3 bases lay between the germline ends. Looked up from germline, CDR1 is KGHSH and CDR2 is LQKENI. In DNA, the CDR3 is TGTGCCAGCTCACCAGACAGCAATCAGCCCCAGCATTTT. Its translation is CASSPDSNQPQHF. Complete variable domain (other parts from reference TRBV18 and TRBJ1-5): NAGVMQNPRHLVRRRGQEARLRCSPMKGHSHVYWYRQLPEEGLKFMVYLQKENIIDESGMPKERFSAEFPKEGPSILRIQQVVRGDSAAYFCASSPDSNQPQHFGDGTRLSIL.

V is TRBV6-5 and J is TRBJ1-5; D unresolved. CDR1 MNHEY and CDR2 SVGAGI come from the germline V gene. V lost 2 bases to trimming and J lost 4 bases, with 6 bases between them. The CDR3 spans 13 residues. CDR3 sequence (DNA): TGTGCCAGCAGTTACGCAAGGAATCAGCCCCAGCATTTT. It is translated as CASSYARNQPQHF.

The table lists this clone with a few counts. Sequence at one end of the junction differs from germline and may be a read error. This chain links TRBV7-2 with TRBJ2-3; 9 nucleotides agree with TRBD1. Germline V gene data show CDR1 as SGHTA and CDR2 as FQGNSA. The CDR3 is 16 residues long. The CDR3 DNA reads TGTGCCAGCAGCTTAGCCGGACAGGGGAGCATAGATACGCAGTATTTT. Encoded protein: CASSLAGQGSIDTQYF.

The J gene is TRBJ1-1, the V gene TRBV6-5, with TRBD1 matching 8 bases. Germline CDR1 MNHEY, CDR2 SVGAGI. The CDR3 is 13 residues long. V was clipped by 7 bases and J by 5 bases; unmatched bases: 6. The CDR3 DNA is TGTGCCAGCACCCCACAGGGGGGGACTGAAGCTTTCTTT. Translating it yields CASTPQGGTEAFF.

The rearrangement links TRBV3-1 (or the pseudogene TRBV3-2) to TRBJ1-5; D is uncertain. The length of the CDR3 is 13 residues. The germline V and J ends were trimmed by 0 bases and 7 bases, with 7 bases remaining between them. CDR1 is LGHDT and CDR2 is YNNKEL in the germline V gene (reference sequence). CDR3 loop: CASSQDGGQPQHF. The CDR3 DNA sequence: TGTGCCAGCAGCCAAGATGGTGGACAGCCCCAGCATTTT.

This rearrangement joins TRBV28 to TRBJ2-3; unclear D gene. Germline lookup yields CDR1 MDHEN and CDR2 SYDVKM. This CDR3 region has 12 residues. V was pared by 6 bases and J by 0 bases, with 4 bases between. CDR3 region: CASRRSTDTQYF. In DNA, the CDR3 is TGTGCCAGCAGGCGTAGCACAGATACGCAGTATTTT.

V is TRBV10-1 and J is TRBJ2-7, with D possibly being TRBD1 or TRBD2 (5 bases each). In germline, CDR1 is WNHNN, CDR2 SYGVQD (reference sequence). V was pared by 9 bases and J by 0 bases, with 18 bases between. The CDR3 has 15 amino acids. Written as DNA, the CDR3 is TGCGCCAGTTCTCCTGGGACCGAACTCTCCTACGAGCAGTACGTC. It encodes CASSPGTELSYEQYV.

This clone came up once. The chain recombines TRBV5-1 with TRBJ2-1; D is ambiguous. The length of the CDR3 is 15 residues. The V end was cut by 4 bases, the J end by 5 bases, with 16 bases between. From germline, CDR1 is SGHRS and CDR2 YFSETQ. CDR3 sequence reads: CASSLRASSNNEQFF. CDR3 DNA: TGCGCCAGCAGCCTACGTGCCTCCTCGAACAATGAGCAGTTCTTC.

The chain couples TRBV30 to TRBJ2-1; 7 nucleotides line up with TRBD2. Trimming took 0 bases from V and 4 from J; bases not matched to a gene: 3. Germline-derived CDR1 and CDR2 are GTSNPN and SVGIG (reference sequence). The CDR3 contains 14 residues. This chain's CDR3 is CAWSVMGGYNEQFF. The CDR3, as DNA: TGTGCCTGGAGTGTGATGGGGGGGTACAATGAGCAGTTCTTC.

The chain uses TRBV6-5 and TRBJ1-5; perhaps TRBD1 as D (5 bases). Germline CDR1 is MNHEY and CDR2 is SVGAGI. The V and J ends lost 6 bases and 3 bases respectively, with 12 bases between them. The CDR3 totals 14 residues. This CDR3 is CASSEGGTNQPQHF. The DNA of the CDR3 is TGTGCCAGCAGCGAGGGAGGGACCAATCAGCCCCAGCATTTT.

This clone appeared once. The chain has TRBV7-9 and TRBJ1-1; D remains unclear. V was clipped by 1 base and J by 3 bases, with 6 bases between them. Germline V gene lookup returns CDR1 SEHNR and CDR2 FQNEAQ (reference sequence). The CDR3 is 13 residues long. CDR3 protein: CASSLVMDTEAFF. For the CDR3, the DNA is TGTGCCAGCAGCTTAGTGATGGACACTGAAGCTTTCTTT.

The CDR3 DNA sequence: TGTGCCAGTAACGGGAGGGCCGTATACAATGAGCAGTTCTTC. Translated: CASNGRAVYNEQFF. The genes are TRBV2 and TRBJ2-1, with 8 bases identical to TRBD2. V gave up 9 bases and J gave up 4 bases; unmatched junction bases: 8. There are 14 residues in the CDR3. From germline, CDR1 is SNHLY and CDR2 FYNNEI.

This clone was recorded once. The chain carries TRBV6-5 and TRBJ1-1, with D perhaps TRBD1 (5 bases). V lost 7 bases to trimming and J lost 1 base, with 16 bases between them. The CDR3 spans 15 residues. Germline CDR1 MNHEY, CDR2 SVGAGI. The CDR3 coding sequence is TGTGCCAGCATCAACTACGGGGGAGGGAACACTGAAGCTTTCTTT. Translation gives CASINYGGGNTEAFF.

The J gene is TRBJ2-7, the V gene TRBV21-1; TRBD2, the D gene given by the table, was not confirmed from the DNA. TRBV21-1 corresponds to a pseudogene. The CDR3 length is 14 residues. The CDR3 sequence is CASSKVGRPCEQYV. CDR3 DNA sequence: TGTGCCAGCAGCAAAGTAGGGAGACCCTGCGAGCAGTACGTC.

This clone was found a few times. The chain combines TRBV5-6 with TRBJ2-1; 8 nucleotides match TRBD1. In germline, CDR1 is SGHDT, CDR2 YYEEEE. The CDR3 covers 13 residues. With V trimmed by 4 bases and J by 8 bases, 5 bases remained unmatched. This CDR3 reads CASSPDRDDEQFF. CDR3 sequence (DNA): TGTGCCAGCAGCCCGGACAGGGATGATGAGCAGTTCTTC.

The chain combines TRBV24-1 with TRBJ2-1, with TRBD2 matching over 11 bases. Looked up from germline, CDR1 is KGHDR and CDR2 is SFDVKD. CDR3 length equals 16 residues. With 4 bases clipped from V and 8 bases from J, the junction kept 9 bases outside the gene matches. This chain's CDR3 is CATSDSSSGGIDEQFF. The CDR3 bases are TGTGCCACCAGTGACTCTTCTAGCGGGGGGATAGATGAGCAGTTCTTC.